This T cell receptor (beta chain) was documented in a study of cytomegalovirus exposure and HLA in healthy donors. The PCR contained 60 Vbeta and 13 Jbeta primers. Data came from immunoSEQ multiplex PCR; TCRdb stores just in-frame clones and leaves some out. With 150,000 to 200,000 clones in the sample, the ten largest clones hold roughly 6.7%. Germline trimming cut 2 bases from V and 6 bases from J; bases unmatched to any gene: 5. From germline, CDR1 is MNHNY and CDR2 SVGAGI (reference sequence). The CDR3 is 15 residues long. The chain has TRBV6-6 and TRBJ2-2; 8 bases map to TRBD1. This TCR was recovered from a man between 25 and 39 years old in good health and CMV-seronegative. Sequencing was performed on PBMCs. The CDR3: CASSYRQGAPGELFF. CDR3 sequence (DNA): TGTGCCAGCAGTTACCGCCAGGGGGCGCCCGGGGAGCTGTTTTTT.